This entry describes one T cell receptor (beta chain). Its target is unknown. PCR used 60 Vbeta primers and 13 Jbeta primers. The repertoire was sequenced with immunoSEQ multiplex PCR; TCRdb's copy has only in-frame clones and lacks some. This repertoire shows approximately 170,000 clones, approximately 78% found once; its top ten account for approximately 2.3%. This specimen comes from a study of cytomegalovirus exposure and HLA in healthy donors. Broader study findings: TRBV6-2, TRBV6-3 and some other V segments were unresolvable in 87-base-pair reads.

This CDR3 is 14 amino acids long. CDR1 and CDR2 (germline): PRHDT, FYEKMQ (reference sequence). The V end lost 4 bases, the J end lost 2 bases, and 12 bases lay between the germline ends. The clonotype originates from a male donor in good health and CMV-seronegative. The gene calls are TRBV13 and TRBJ2-7; a weak D match, TRBD1 (6 bases). Input material: PBMCs. CDR3 in DNA: TGTGCCAGCAGCTGGACAGAGGAAACCTACGAGCAGTACTTC. Amino acids: CASSWTEETYEQYF.